Sequencing of this T cell receptor (beta chain) was carried out in a study of response to subunit inactivated influenza vaccine. Findings and limits, study-wide: Authors suggested that a seasonal influenza vaccination recruits few new T cells each time.

Each CDR3 protein gets one entry after TCRdb re-called the RT-PCR reads with MiXCR. The table records roughly 170,000 distinct CDR3 sequences, about 10% of them present only once. This clonotype was counted only a few times. Its antigen is currently unknown. CDR1 and CDR2 from the germline V gene are SQVTM and ANQGSEA. Between the trimmed V and J ends, which lost 6 bases and 2 bases, there was a span of 20 bases. CDR3 length: 15 residues. The sequences come from non-naive T cells sorted from PBMCs, collected on the day of vaccination. This TCR came from a man aged 50-59 years who received an inactivated influenza vaccine. The rearrangement joins TRBV29-1 to TRBJ2-7, with TRBD1 as a possible D gene (6 bases). The CDR3 coding sequence is TGCAGCGTCCGGCAGATTGAGACAGGACCCTACGAGCAGTACTTC. It translates to CSVRQIETGPYEQYF.